These 31 T cell receptor beta chains came from one sample sequenced in a study of vaccination effects on CD4 cells after COVID-19. CD4+ T cells were isolated after roughly nine days of culture. Participants each got two BNT162b2 or mRNA-1273 vaccine doses. Their specific antigens are unknown. Assay used: immunoSEQ multiplex PCR; TCRdb lists only in-frame clones, some missing. The sample has more than 60,000 clones; 70% to 85% are singletons. The material sequenced was CD4+ T cells from PBMCs cultured without peptide, taken after COVID-19 vaccination. The receptors were sampled from a human donor who received a COVID-19 vaccine.

This chain joins TRBV19 and TRBJ1-1; D is ambiguous. CDR3 length: 13 amino acids. Germline V lookup: CDR1 LNHDA, CDR2 SQIVND (reference sequence). CDR3 sequence: CASGDRGNTEAFF. The CDR3 region has the DNA TGTGCGTCCGGGGATCGTGGGAACACTGAAGCTTTCTTT.

The chain couples TRBV11-1 to TRBJ2-3; weak D call: TRBD1 (5 bases). Germline V gene sequence: CDR1 SGHAT, CDR2 FQDESV (reference sequence). The CDR3 has 15 residues. V was pared by 0 bases and J by 2 bases, with 9 bases between. The CDR3 region is CASSLAGHHTDTQYF. The CDR3 DNA reads TGTGCCAGCAGCTTAGCAGGACATCACACAGATACGCAGTATTTT.

CDR3 DNA sequence: TGTGCCAGCAGCCAACTCTATAGCAATCAGCCCCAGCATTTT. Its translation: CASSQLYSNQPQHF. The V gene is TRBV27, the J gene TRBJ1-5; D remains unclear. The CDR3 length is 14 residues. V shed 6 bases and J shed 0 bases, with 9 bases lying between them. Germline-derived CDR1 and CDR2 are MNHEY and SMNVEV (reference sequence).

The chain combines TRBV18 with TRBJ2-1, with D possibly TRBD2 on 5 matching bases. Germline V CDR1 and CDR2: KGHSH, LQKENI. This CDR3 comprises 14 residues. Trimming took 3 bases from V and 5 from J, leaving 11 bases between them. The CDR3, as DNA: TGTGCCAGCTCACCTCGGACGGGGAACAATGAGCAGTTCTTC. Translation: CASSPRTGNNEQFF.

A few counts support this clone. The gene calls are TRBV18 and TRBJ2-2; D possibly matches TRBD1 or TRBD2 (6 bases each). Trimming removed 5 bases from V and 6 bases from J, with 13 bases in between. This CDR3 is 14 amino acids long. The V gene's germline CDR1 is KGHSH and CDR2 LQKENI. The CDR3 loop reads CASSSLEGAGELFF. CDR3 bases: TGTGCCAGCTCAAGTTTGGAGGGGGCCGGGGAGCTGTTTTTT.

The chain uses TRBV7-2 and TRBJ1-2; unclear D gene. Between the trimmed V and J ends, which lost 1 base and 8 bases, there was a span of 14 bases. The CDR3 has 14 residues. The germline CDR1 and CDR2 sequences are SGHTA and FQGNSA. CDR3: CASSLDGGFGGYTF. CDR3 coding DNA: TGTGCCAGCAGCTTAGATGGTGGATTTGGGGGCTACACCTTC.

J is TRBJ1-1 and V is TRBV28, with a tentative D call TRBD1 (5 bases). Looked up from germline, CDR1 is MDHEN and CDR2 is SYDVKM. Trimming took 6 bases from V and 3 from J, leaving 14 bases between them. The length of the CDR3 is 14 residues. The CDR3 coding sequence is TGTGCCAGCAGCCCCCCCGTGGGGCACACTGAAGCTTTCTTT. This translates into CASSPPVGHTEAFF.

The chain couples TRBV10-1 to TRBJ2-3; D is possibly TRBD1 (5 bases). CDR1 is WNHNN and CDR2 is SYGVQD in the germline V gene (reference sequence). Trimming took off 5 bases at V and 2 bases at J, with 11 bases between the two ends. The CDR3 sequence is 14 residues long. The DNA for the CDR3 is TGCGCCAGCAGTCCTGACAGAAACACAGATACGCAGTATTTT. It encodes CASSPDRNTDTQYF.

The chain recombines TRBV6-5 with TRBJ2-4, with D possibly matching TRBD1 (6 bases). Germline V gene data show CDR1 as MNHEY and CDR2 as SVGAGI. This CDR3 is 12 amino acids long. Trimming removed 5 bases from V and 6 bases from J, with 8 bases in between. The CDR3 loop is CASSQDRNIQYF. DNA for the CDR3: TGTGCCAGCAGTCAGGACAGAAACATTCAGTACTTC.

The V and J genes are TRBV5-6 and TRBJ1-2, with TRBD1 matching over 7 bases. Germline loops: CDR1 SGHDT, CDR2 YYEEEE. The CDR3 spans 13 residues. V lost 4 bases and J lost 5; bases outside the gene matches: 5. For the CDR3, the DNA is TGTGCCAGCAGCCCCGGACAGGCGTATGGCTACACCTTC. The encoded protein is CASSPGQAYGYTF. The full variable domain, rest sourced from reference TRBV5-6 and TRBJ1-2, is DAGVTQSPTHLIKTRGQQVTLRCSPKSGHDTVSWYQQALGQGPQFIFQYYEEEERQRGNFPDRFSGHQFPNYSSELNVNALLLGDSALYLCASSPGQAYGYTFGSGTRLTVV.

V gene TRBV12-3 or TRBV12-4 combines with J gene TRBJ2-3, with D possibly being TRBD2 (5 bases). Trimming stripped 8 bases from V and 2 bases from J, with 8 bases between. This CDR3 comprises 12 residues. The CDR3 protein is CASSGNTDTQYF. The CDR3 coding sequence is TGTGCCAGCTCGGGGAACACAGATACGCAGTATTTT.

The chain carries TRBV29-1 and TRBJ2-5, with TRBD2 matching over 9 bases. CDR1 and CDR2 from the germline V gene are SQVTM and ANQGSEA. V was pared by 4 bases and J by 4 bases, with 10 bases of the junction left unmatched. This CDR3 region has 15 residues. DNA for the CDR3: TGCAGCGTTGTCCCGGGACTAGCATTAGGAGAGACCCAGTACTTC. Its protein product is CSVVPGLALGETQYF.

The V call is TRBV5-1, the J call TRBJ2-1; 11 bases agree with TRBD2. Per the germline V gene, CDR1 is SGHRS and CDR2 is YFSETQ. V lost 2 bases, J lost 7 bases, and 5 bases stayed unmatched. The CDR3 has 15 residues. The DNA for the CDR3 is TGCGCCAGCAGCTTCCTAGCGGGGGGAGGAAATGAGCAGTTCTTC. It yields the protein CASSFLAGGGNEQFF.

The rearrangement links TRBV5-1 to TRBJ1-2; D is possibly TRBD1 (5 bases). The V gene's germline CDR1 is SGHRS and CDR2 YFSETQ. The V and J ends lost 0 bases and 8 bases respectively, with 14 bases between them. This CDR3 is 14 amino acids long. CDR3 residues: CASSLDDSREGYTF. CDR3 nucleotide sequence: TGCGCCAGCAGCTTGGACGACAGTCGAGAGGGCTACACCTTC. Full variable domain (rest looked up from reference TRBV5-1 and TRBJ1-2): KAGVTQTPRYLIKTRGQQVTLSCSPISGHRSVSWYQQTPGQGLQFLFEYFSETQRNKGNFPGRFSGRQFSNSRSEMNVSTLELGDSALYLCASSLDDSREGYTFGSGTRLTVV.

This clone was found once. The V and J genes are TRBV5-1 and TRBJ2-2; D is undetermined. Per the germline V gene, CDR1 is SGHRS and CDR2 is YFSETQ. The CDR3 covers 14 residues. V was pared by 0 bases and J by 6 bases, with 9 bases between. The CDR3 DNA reads as TGCGCCAGCAGCTTGGAGCCAAATCCCGGGGAGCTGTTTTTT. Its protein product is CASSLEPNPGELFF.

V and J are TRBV7-2 and TRBJ2-1; D ambiguous. Germline V gene lookup returns CDR1 SGHTA and CDR2 FQGNSA. Trimming cost V 1 base and J 0 bases, with 7 bases left between them. The CDR3 is 15 amino acids. The CDR3 DNA reads as TGTGCCAGCAGCTTAGTGTCCGGCTCCTACAATGAGCAGTTCTTC. Translating gives CASSLVSGSYNEQFF.

The chain recombines TRBV4-1 with TRBJ2-2; a possible D gene is TRBD2 (7 bases). Germline CDR1 MGHRA, CDR2 YSYEKL. Trimming pared 8 bases from V and 8 bases from J, leaving 21 bases between. The CDR3 runs to 15 residues. The CDR3 DNA follows: TGCGCCAGCGCACCTGGATGGGGGGGGGCAGGGGAGCTGTTTTTT. Translating gives CASAPGWGGAGELFF.

The table lists this clone with a few counts. This chain uses TRBV5-1 with TRBJ1-3; D uncertain. The CDR3 has 15 amino acids. Trimming took 1 base from V and 1 from J, leaving 9 bases between them. Germline-derived CDR1 and CDR2 are SGHRS and YFSETQ. The CDR3 region has the DNA TGCGCCAGCAGCTTGAATGGGGAATCTGGAAACACCATATATTTT. Protein product: CASSLNGESGNTIYF.

In this sample, this clone is medium-sized. The genes are TRBV5-1 and TRBJ2-5; D unresolved. The CDR3 is made up of 14 amino acids. Germline V gene sequence: CDR1 SGHRS, CDR2 YFSETQ. Trimming took off 1 base at V and 5 bases at J, with 12 bases between the two ends. This chain's CDR3 is CASSLFGGAETQYF. The CDR3, as DNA: TGCGCCAGCAGCTTGTTCGGCGGAGCGGAGACCCAGTACTTC.

This clone was detected only once. The gene calls are TRBV10-1 and TRBJ2-1; D gene ambiguous. The CDR3 is made up of 13 amino acids. Germline-derived CDR1 and CDR2 are WNHNN and SYGVQD (reference sequence). The V end was cut by 5 bases, the J end by 10 bases, with 15 bases between. CDR3 sequence (DNA): TGCGCCAGCAGTTCAGATTTCTGGGGAGAGCAGTTCTTC. It is translated as CASSSDFWGEQFF.

The chain uses TRBV5-4 and TRBJ1-2, with TRBD1 as a possible D gene (6 bases). The germline V gene encodes CDR1 SGHNT and CDR2 YYREEE (reference sequence). The CDR3 contains 13 residues. V lost 4 bases, J lost 2 bases, and 9 bases lay in between. The CDR3 DNA reads TGTGCCAGCAGCCCGAGGGGGAACTATGGCTACACCTTC. Protein product: CASSPRGNYGYTF.

The rearrangement uses TRBV27 and TRBJ1-2; D call uncertain. CDR1 is MNHEY and CDR2 is SMNVEV in the germline V gene (reference sequence). V lost 0 bases and J lost 4, with 9 bases in between. The CDR3 extends over 14 amino acids. The CDR3: CASSLSAGPYGYTF. The CDR3 DNA sequence: TGTGCCAGCAGTTTATCAGCTGGGCCCTATGGCTACACCTTC.

The chain joins TRBV3-1 (or the pseudogene TRBV3-2) to TRBJ1-3; D is unclear. Per germline, CDR1 LGHDT and CDR2 YNNKEL (reference sequence). The V and J ends lost 1 base and 4 bases respectively, with 11 bases between them. This CDR3 is built from 15 residues. DNA for the CDR3: TGTGCCAGCAGCCAAGCGGAGGCCGAGGGAAACACCATATATTTT. The encoded protein is CASSQAEAEGNTIYF.

This chain links TRBV4-3 with TRBJ2-1, with D possibly matching TRBD1 (6 bases). The germline V gene has CDR1 LGHNA and CDR2 YSLEER. This CDR3 is built from 15 residues. With 0 bases removed from V and 6 bases from J, the gap between germline ends came to 12 bases. CDR3 residues: CASSQEPTGTNEQFF. Here the CDR3 DNA reads TGCGCCAGCAGCCAAGAACCAACAGGGACCAATGAGCAGTTCTTC.

V and J are TRBV6-5 and TRBJ2-2; 10 bases are shared with TRBD2. This CDR3 has 15 amino acids. V shed 8 bases, J shed 2 bases, and the junction held 5 bases outside the gene matches. Germline lookup yields CDR1 MNHEY and CDR2 SVGAGI. The CDR3 nucleotides read TGTGCCAGCCGCGCTAGCGGGGGTAACACCGGGGAGCTGTTTTTT. Translated: CASRASGGNTGELFF.

The V call is TRBV5-1, the J call TRBJ1-5; D remains ambiguous. Trimming took 0 bases from V and 3 from J, leaving 4 bases between them. The CDR3 covers 13 residues. Germline V CDR1 and CDR2: SGHRS, YFSETQ. CDR3 in amino acids: CASSLAVNQPQHF. DNA of the CDR3: TGCGCCAGCAGCTTGGCTGTCAATCAGCCCCAGCATTTT.

The chain recombines TRBV7-6 with TRBJ2-3; 12 nucleotides agree with TRBD1. J gave up 3 bases and V 5 bases, and 6 bases lay outside the gene matches. Germline V gene data show CDR1 as SGHVS and CDR2 as FNYEAQ. The CDR3 is 16 amino acids. This CDR3 reads CASSRDRGRGTDTQYF. CDR3 nucleotides: TGTGCCAGCAGCCGGGACAGGGGGCGTGGAACAGATACGCAGTATTTT.

V is TRBV20-1 and J is TRBJ2-5; D is ambiguous. CDR3 length: 11 residues. The V gene's germline CDR1 is DFQATT and CDR2 SNEGSKA (reference sequence). The germline V and J ends were trimmed by 4 bases and 2 bases, with 5 bases remaining between them. The CDR3 loop reads CSAMRQETQYF. CDR3 sequence (DNA): TGCAGTGCTATGCGGCAAGAGACCCAGTACTTC.

This clone was detected a few times. This chain uses TRBV5-1 with TRBJ1-1, with 9 nucleotides matching TRBD1. Germline V gene data show CDR1 as SGHRS and CDR2 as YFSETQ. This CDR3 has 17 amino acids. V trimming: 2 bases; J trimming: 3 bases; junction bases outside the gene matches: 11. The chain's CDR3 is CASSFRLDRGGHTEAFF. DNA of the CDR3: TGCGCCAGCAGCTTTCGTTTGGACAGGGGAGGTCACACTGAAGCTTTCTTT.

V gene TRBV6-5 combines with J gene TRBJ1-1; 7 nucleotides line up with TRBD1. The CDR3 covers 15 residues. Trimming removed 2 bases from V and 1 base from J; junction bases left unmatched: 4. Germline loops: CDR1 MNHEY, CDR2 SVGAGI. The DNA of the CDR3 is TGTGCCAGCAGTTACGCCGGGACAGAGAACACTGAAGCTTTCTTT. It encodes CASSYAGTENTEAFF.

The chain has TRBV7-3 and TRBJ2-6; 9 bases are shared with TRBD1. Trimming at V came to 5 bases and at J to 0 bases, leaving 14 bases not matched to a gene. The CDR3 length is 20 residues. Germline-derived CDR1 and CDR2 are SGHTA and FQGTGA. In nucleotides, the CDR3 is TGTGCCAGCAGCCTAAACCCATGGACAGGGGTGATCTCTGGGGCCAACGTCCTGACTTTC. Its protein product is CASSLNPWTGVISGANVLTF.